The sequence of this TCR beta chain was determined in a study of blood T cell repertoires in COVID-19. Study as a whole: The origin of the acute and convalescent COVID-19 samples was the United States, Italy and Spain.

V lost 1 base, J lost 6 bases, and 10 bases lay in between. The CDR3 has 15 residues. The germline V gene encodes CDR1 KGHSH and CDR2 LQKENI. Clones were sequenced by immunoSEQ multiplex PCR, and TCRdb holds only the in-frame ones, with some missing. This sample yields around 310,000 clones, of which roughly 90% are seen a single time; more than 3% belongs to the top ten. This clone has a single count. The source material was peripheral blood. This receptor was taken from a woman between 45 and 65 years old with active or convalescent COVID-19. V and J are TRBV18 and TRBJ2-6; TRBD1 is a possible D gene (5 bases). The CDR3 region has the DNA TGTGCCAGCTCACCACAGGGGTCGGTGGCCAACGTCCTGACTTTC. This gives the protein CASSPQGSVANVLTF.